The TCR beta chain under discussion was sequenced for a study of cytomegalovirus exposure and HLA in healthy donors. This table comes from immunoSEQ multiplex PCR, and its TCRdb copy is limited to in-frame clones, with some not included. This sample has about 130,000 clones; approximately 94% occur once, and the top ten carry roughly 1.3%. Points from the study as a whole: A classifier reportedly called cytomegalovirus status with high sensitivity and specificity. It was 164 TCR beta chains that were listed as cytomegalovirus-associated.

The V gene lost 4 bases and the J gene lost 1 base, with 16 bases spanning the gap. CDR3 length equals 16 residues. The germline CDR1 and CDR2 sequences are MDHEN and SYDVKM. Turning to this clone: Antigen specificity is unknown.

The TCR was taken from a woman between 18 and 30 years old in good health and CMV-seronegative. The chain has TRBV28 and TRBJ1-1, with D tentatively TRBD1 (6 bases). The specimen sequenced was PBMCs. The CDR3 DNA follows: TGTGCCAGCAGTTCCGGGGGGCTGGGAGAGAACACTGAAGCTTTCTTT. Translating gives CASSSGGLGENTEAFF.